The clone carrying this T cell receptor (beta chain) appeared a few times. This specimen belongs to a study of response to subunit inactivated influenza vaccine. One entry per CDR3 protein, called by TCRdb with MiXCR from the RT-PCR reads. The data show about 170,000 distinct CDR3 sequences, with 9.5% to 15% seen just once and around 32% held by the top ten. Losses at the gene ends were 4 bases for V and 4 bases for J; bases not matched to a gene: 6. The CDR3 contains 15 residues. From germline, CDR1 is SGHRS and CDR2 YFSETQ. These same records also appear under a second study, on T cells expressing NK-cell markers. From that second work: Template switching by 5'RACE with UMIs generated the TCR beta cDNA. All TCR beta repertoires analysed originated from sorted CD3+CD56+NKG2C+, CD3+CD56+NKG2C- and CD3+CD56-NKG2C+ T cells. About six donors carried dominant NKG2C+ clonotypes that made up about 1.0-7.0% of their CD8+ T cells.

The clonotype originates from a man aged 45 to 65 who received an inactivated influenza vaccine. Sequences were derived from CD8+ T cells sorted from PBMCs, sampled 12 days after vaccination. This sequence joins TRBV5-1 and TRBJ2-3; TRBD2 agrees at 10 bases. The chain's CDR3 is CASSDLAGVADTQYF. The CDR3 DNA reads TGCGCCAGCAGCGACCTAGCGGGAGTGGCAGATACGCAGTATTTT.